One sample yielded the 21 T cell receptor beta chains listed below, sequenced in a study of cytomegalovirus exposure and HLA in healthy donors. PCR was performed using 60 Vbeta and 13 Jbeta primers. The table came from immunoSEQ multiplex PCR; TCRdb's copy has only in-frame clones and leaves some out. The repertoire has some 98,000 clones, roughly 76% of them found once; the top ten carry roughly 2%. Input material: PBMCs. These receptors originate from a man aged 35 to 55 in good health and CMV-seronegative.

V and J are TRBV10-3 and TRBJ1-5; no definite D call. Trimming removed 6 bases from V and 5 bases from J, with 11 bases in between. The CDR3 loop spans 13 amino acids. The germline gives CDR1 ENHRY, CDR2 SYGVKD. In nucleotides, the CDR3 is TGTGCCATCAGGGGTAGCGGAGATCAGCCCCAGCATTTT. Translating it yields CAIRGSGDQPQHF.

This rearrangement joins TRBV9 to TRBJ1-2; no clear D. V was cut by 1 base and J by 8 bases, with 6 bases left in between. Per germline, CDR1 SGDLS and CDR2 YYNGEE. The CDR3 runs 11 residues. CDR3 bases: TGTGCCAGCAGCGTAAACTCCGGCTACACCTTC. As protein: CASSVNSGYTF.

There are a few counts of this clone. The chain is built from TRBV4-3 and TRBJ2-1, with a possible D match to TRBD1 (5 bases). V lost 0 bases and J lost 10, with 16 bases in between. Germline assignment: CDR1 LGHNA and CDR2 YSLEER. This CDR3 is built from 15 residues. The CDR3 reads CASSQDWGSRSEQFF. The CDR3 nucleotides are TGCGCCAGCAGCCAAGATTGGGGCAGTCGTAGCGAGCAGTTCTTC.

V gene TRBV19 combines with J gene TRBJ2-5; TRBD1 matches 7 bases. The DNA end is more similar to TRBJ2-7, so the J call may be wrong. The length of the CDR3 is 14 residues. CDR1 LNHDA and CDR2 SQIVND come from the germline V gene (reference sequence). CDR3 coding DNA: TGTGCCAGTAGTACCCGGGACAGTTCCTACGAGCAGTACTTC. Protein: CASSTRDSSYEQYF.

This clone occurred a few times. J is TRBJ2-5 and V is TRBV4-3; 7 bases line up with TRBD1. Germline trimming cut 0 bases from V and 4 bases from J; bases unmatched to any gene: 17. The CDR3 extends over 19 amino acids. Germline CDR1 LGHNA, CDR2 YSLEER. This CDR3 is CASSQDPAAGGRIRETQYF. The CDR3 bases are TGCGCCAGCAGCCAAGATCCGGCGGCAGGGGGAAGGATCCGAGAGACCCAGTACTTC.

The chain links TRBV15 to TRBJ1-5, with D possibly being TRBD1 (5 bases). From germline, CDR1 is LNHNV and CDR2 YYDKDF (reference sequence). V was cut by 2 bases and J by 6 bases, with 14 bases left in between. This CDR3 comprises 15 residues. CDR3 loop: CATSRLGTGGQPQHF. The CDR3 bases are TGTGCCACCAGCAGACTAGGGACGGGGGGTCAGCCCCAGCATTTT. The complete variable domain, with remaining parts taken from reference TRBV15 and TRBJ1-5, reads DAMVIQNPRYQVTQFGKPVTLSCSQTLNHNVMYWYQQKSSQAPKLLFHYYDKDFNNEADTPDNFQSRRPNTSFCFLDIRSPGLGDTAMYLCATSRLGTGGQPQHFGDGTRLSIL.

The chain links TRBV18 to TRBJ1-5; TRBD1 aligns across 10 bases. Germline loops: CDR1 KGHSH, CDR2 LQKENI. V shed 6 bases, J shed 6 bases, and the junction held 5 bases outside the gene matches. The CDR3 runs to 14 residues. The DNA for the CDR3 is TGTGCCAGCTCGGGTGGGACAGGGGTTCAGCCCCAGCATTTT. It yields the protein CASSGGTGVQPQHF.

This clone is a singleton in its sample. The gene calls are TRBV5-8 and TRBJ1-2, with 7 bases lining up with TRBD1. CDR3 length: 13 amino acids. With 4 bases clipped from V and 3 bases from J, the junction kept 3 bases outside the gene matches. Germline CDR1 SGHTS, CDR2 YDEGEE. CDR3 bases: TGTGCCAGCAGCCAGACAGGGTACTATGGCTACACCTTC. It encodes CASSQTGYYGYTF.

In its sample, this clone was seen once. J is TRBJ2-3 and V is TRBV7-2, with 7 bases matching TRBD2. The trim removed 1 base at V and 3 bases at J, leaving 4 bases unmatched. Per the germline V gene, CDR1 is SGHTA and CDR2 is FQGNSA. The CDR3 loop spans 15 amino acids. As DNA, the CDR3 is TGTGCCAGCAGCTTAGTGGGAGGGCCGACAGATACGCAGTATTTT. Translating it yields CASSLVGGPTDTQYF.

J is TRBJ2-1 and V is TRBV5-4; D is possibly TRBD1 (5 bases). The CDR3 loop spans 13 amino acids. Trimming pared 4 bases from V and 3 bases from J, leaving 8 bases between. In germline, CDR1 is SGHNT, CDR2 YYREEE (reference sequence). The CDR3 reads CASSRTNYNEQFF. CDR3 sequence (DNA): TGTGCCAGCAGCCGGACAAACTACAATGAGCAGTTCTTC.

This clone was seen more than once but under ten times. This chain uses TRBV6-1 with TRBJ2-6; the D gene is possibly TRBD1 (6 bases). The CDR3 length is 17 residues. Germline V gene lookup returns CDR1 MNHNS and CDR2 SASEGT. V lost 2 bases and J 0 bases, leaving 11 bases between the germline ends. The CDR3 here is CASSENTGFSGANVLTF. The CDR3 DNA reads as TGTGCCAGCAGTGAAAATACAGGGTTCTCTGGGGCCAACGTCCTGACTTTC.

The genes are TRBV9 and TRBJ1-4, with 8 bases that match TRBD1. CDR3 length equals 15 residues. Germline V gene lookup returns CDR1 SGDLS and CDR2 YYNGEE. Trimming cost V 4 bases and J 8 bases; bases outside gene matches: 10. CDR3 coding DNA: TGTGCCAGCAGCTTCAGCGCAGGGGGCGAAGAAAAACTGTTTTTT. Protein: CASSFSAGGEEKLFF.

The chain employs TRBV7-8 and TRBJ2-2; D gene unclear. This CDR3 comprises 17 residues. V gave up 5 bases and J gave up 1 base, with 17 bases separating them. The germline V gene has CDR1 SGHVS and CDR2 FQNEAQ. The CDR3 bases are TGTGCCAGCAGCCATAGATTGACTGAACAGAACACCGGGGAGCTGTTTTTT. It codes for CASSHRLTEQNTGELFF.

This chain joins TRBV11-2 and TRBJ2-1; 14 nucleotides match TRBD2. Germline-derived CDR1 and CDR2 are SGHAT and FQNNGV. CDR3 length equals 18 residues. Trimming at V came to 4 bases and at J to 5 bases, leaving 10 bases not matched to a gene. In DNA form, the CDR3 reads TGTGCCAGCAGCTCGGGACTAGCGGGAGAAATTGTGCACAATGAGCAGTTCTTC. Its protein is CASSSGLAGEIVHNEQFF.

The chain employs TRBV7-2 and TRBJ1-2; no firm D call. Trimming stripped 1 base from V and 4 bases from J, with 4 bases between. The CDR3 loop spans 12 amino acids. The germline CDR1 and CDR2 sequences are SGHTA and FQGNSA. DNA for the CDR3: TGTGCCAGCAGCTTAGAGAGCTATGGCTACACCTTC. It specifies CASSLESYGYTF.

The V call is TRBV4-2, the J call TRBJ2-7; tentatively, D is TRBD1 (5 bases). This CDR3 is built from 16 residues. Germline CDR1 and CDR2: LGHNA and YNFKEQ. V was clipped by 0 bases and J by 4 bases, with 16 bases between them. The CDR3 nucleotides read TGTGCCAGCAGCCAAGATCTCCGTCCAGGGCTGTACGAGCAGTACTTC. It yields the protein CASSQDLRPGLYEQYF.

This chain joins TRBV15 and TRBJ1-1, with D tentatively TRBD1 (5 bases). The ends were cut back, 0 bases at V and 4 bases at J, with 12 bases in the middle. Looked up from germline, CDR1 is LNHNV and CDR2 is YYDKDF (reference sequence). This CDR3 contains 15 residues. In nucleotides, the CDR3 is TGTGCCACCAGCAGAGAGGCAGGGCTTGGCACTGAAGCTTTCTTT. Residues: CATSREAGLGTEAFF.

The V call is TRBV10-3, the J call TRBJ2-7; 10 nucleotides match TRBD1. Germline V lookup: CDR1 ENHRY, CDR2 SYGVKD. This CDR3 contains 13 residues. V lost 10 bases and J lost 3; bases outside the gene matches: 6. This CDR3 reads CATEGTGVYEQYF. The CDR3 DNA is TGTGCCACCGAAGGGACAGGGGTCTACGAGCAGTACTTC.

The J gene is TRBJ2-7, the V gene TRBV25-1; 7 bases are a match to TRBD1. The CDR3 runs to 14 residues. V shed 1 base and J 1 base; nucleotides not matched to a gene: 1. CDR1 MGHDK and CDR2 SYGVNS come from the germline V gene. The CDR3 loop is CASSESGGSYEQYF. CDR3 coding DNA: TGTGCCAGCAGTGAATCAGGGGGATCCTACGAGCAGTACTTC.

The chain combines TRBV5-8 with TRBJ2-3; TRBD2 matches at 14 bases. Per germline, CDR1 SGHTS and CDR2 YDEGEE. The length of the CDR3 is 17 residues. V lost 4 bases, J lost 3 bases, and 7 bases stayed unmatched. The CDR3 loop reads CASSPLGLAGGTDTQYF. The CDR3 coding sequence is TGTGCCAGCAGCCCCCTCGGACTAGCGGGGGGAACAGATACGCAGTATTTT. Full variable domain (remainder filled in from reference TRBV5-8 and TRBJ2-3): EAGVTQSPTHLIKTRGQQATLRCSPISGHTSVYWYQQALGLGLQFLLWYDEGEERNRGNFPPRFSGRQFPNYSSELNVNALELEDSALYLCASSPLGLAGGTDTQYFGPGTRLTVL.

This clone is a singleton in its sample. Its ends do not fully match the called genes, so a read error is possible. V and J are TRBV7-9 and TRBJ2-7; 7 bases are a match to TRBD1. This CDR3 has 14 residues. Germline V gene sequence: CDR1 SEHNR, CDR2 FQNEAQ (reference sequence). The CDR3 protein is CSSSSQGIAYEQYF. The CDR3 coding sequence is TGTTCCAGCAGCTCACAGGGGATAGCCTACGAGCAGTACTTC.